This TCR beta chain appears in the sequencing data of a study of regulatory T cells in long-lasting Graves disease (dated by TCRdb to the early 2020s). Background for the entire study: Patients with newly diagnosed Graves' disease had been on antithyroid drugs for under 3 months. Peripheral blood TCR sequencing and RNA sequencing compared persistent Graves' disease patients with newly diagnosed Graves' disease patients. The study took place in China and was registered as a clinical trial. TCR sequencing covered around 13 persistent and roughly 20 newly diagnosed Graves' disease patients, around 33 samples in total. The full study reports these points: The authors noted that the small sample size was a limitation that may lower accuracy. Only peripheral blood was studied, because thyroid tissue, the primary lesion, was inaccessible. More public clonotypes were shared among persistent patients (roughly 2,700) than among newly diagnosed patients (under 1,000). Only the TCR beta chain was sequenced and analyzed. Persistent disease showed preferential use of TRBV28, TRBJ1-2 and TRBJ2-5, whereas newly diagnosed disease favored TRBV20-1 and TRBJ2-1. Persistent Graves' disease patients showed lower TCR Shannon entropy and fewer highly expanded clones than newly diagnosed patients, suggesting clonal expansion.

From the cysteine through the phenylalanine, the CDR3 covers 14 amino acids. The CDR3 DNA has 42 bases and is translated from base 1. V sheds 2 bases and J sheds 2 bases, leaving 13 bases between their ends. Reading the germline V gene (reference sequence) gives CDR1 GTSNPN and CDR2 SVGIG. Only a few counts were recorded for this clonotype. Its antigen is not yet known. There are no base qualities to consult, and no much larger clone falls within one base. In light of the paper, this sample's time point label describes: newly diagnosed GD, antithyroid drugs for less than 3 months. For both TCR sequencing and RNA sequencing, RNA was extracted from PBMCs using TRIzol. The diagnosis of Graves' disease was made according to American Thyroid Association guidelines. Recruitment of patients was carried out at an endocrinology department in Xi'an, China. Each patient gave approximately 9.7 milliliters of peripheral blood, collected in an EDTA anticoagulant tube. Ficoll Paque Plus density gradient separation was used to isolate PBMCs, and no further T cell sorting was done. An Agilent 2100 Bioanalyzer and agarose gel were used to check RNA quality, and a NanoDrop 2000 was used to measure RNA concentration.

Libraries came from multiplex PCR. The reads were generated on an Illumina HiSeq 4000. iRepertoire HTBI primers and Arm-PCR amplification of CDR3 regions were used to construct TCR beta libraries. Gel purification was performed on PCR products prior to sequencing. As for how the authors treated the data: Gene usage analysis of CDR3 amino acid clonotypes used the approximately 62 TRBV and approximately 13 TRBJ segments found across samples. COPE and FqMerger were used to merge the filtered high-quality paired reads into contigs. BLAST was used to align contigs to the IMGT TRBV, TRBD and TRBJ reference genes, and CDR3 was defined following IMGT. Highly expanded clones were defined as clonotypes with a frequency above 0.1%. Shannon entropy was used to measure repertoire diversity, and the Gini coefficient was used to measure V-J evenness. A clonotype was considered public if more than one individual shared it. Using fastp trimming at Q25 and MiXCR clonotype assembly, TCRdb reanalyzed the public sequencing data and kept in-frame beta chains. Every entry covers one CDR3 protein and lists the most common genes and DNA from its rows. TCRdb's processing, not the authors', yielded these V and J calls. This sample has over 500,000 distinct CDR3 sequences in its table, and roughly 15% of those were observed once. The ten most abundant clones make up 15% to 20% of the sample.

The same sample was also used in a study of T cells in Graves' hyperthyroidism and ophthalmopathy. The second paper states: A patient counted as having stable Graves' hyperthyroidism if no progression to ophthalmopathy occurred over 18 months of follow-up. Hyperthyroidism patients were newly diagnosed, with disease duration under 2 months, and aged 18 to 65 years. Any patient with an uncontrolled infection, another autoimmune disease, pregnancy or lactation was excluded. Diagnoses were established on the basis of clinical symptoms, serum thyroxine and TRAb, thyroid ultrasound, and orbital computed tomography. The first round of RT-PCR for the TCR CDR3 was performed with the HTBI primer set and the Qiagen OneStep RT-PCR kit. Most expanded thyroid clonotypes (frequency above 0.001) were also detected in blood, a finding suggesting that blood repertoires may reflect thyroid immune responses. A model built on a 13 V-J signature distinguished ophthalmopathy from stable hyperthyroidism, reaching around 87% sensitivity and about 81% specificity in cross-validation and 80%/75% in testing. During validation, the model predicted progression to ophthalmopathy a median of about 6.5 months ahead of onset, with just under 71% sensitivity and 72.22% specificity. TCR V-J signatures able to tell the groups apart were searched for in a discovery cohort of around 95 patients, of whom under 45 had Graves' ophthalmopathy and 55 to 65 had stable Graves' hyperthyroidism. Whether ophthalmopathy could be predicted prospectively was tested in an independent validation cohort made up of under 20 hyperthyroidism patients plus 17 patients who later progressed to ophthalmopathy. The 95 to 100 discovery patients were randomly split 7:3 into training and test sets. In addition, the study compared T-cell repertoires in thyroid tissue and in blood from about six Graves' hyperthyroidism patients. Once sampling was done, hyperthyroidism patients were given methimazole at a starting dose of 30 mg daily, whereas ophthalmopathy patients were given high-dose intravenous methylprednisolone. Libraries were constructed in a second round of multiplex PCR, after which size selection and purification were performed. Paired-end sequencing of the libraries was performed with 100 bp reads on an Illumina HiSeq2000. SOAPnuke was used to process the raw data, removing reads that contained adapters or uncalled bases, had a mean Phred below 15, or lacked an exact match to the constant primer or identifier. High-quality paired reads were merged with COPE v1.2.5, and unique nucleotide sequences were defined as clonotypes. Clonotypes were aligned to IMGT TRBV, TRBD and TRBJ reference segments using MiTCR v1.1. Only V-J combinations with frequency above 0.0001, covering 99% to 99.2% of repertoires, were analysed. The TCS score was defined as F50 (clonal expansion) divided by E x V (chaos), with BLOSUM62-based TCRdist calculated between CDR3 peptides within each V-J. Welch's t-statistics and random forest reduced 500 to 550 V-J features to 10 to 15, which were used in a naive Bayes classifier (R e1071). No statistical method was used to fix the sample size in advance, and group allocation was not hidden from the investigators. TCR Vbeta CDR3 sequencing of fewer than 150 peripheral blood samples (roughly 41 ophthalmopathy, around 80 hyperthyroidism and approximately 17 progressor patients) is reported in the paper.

The sample in question was peripheral blood mononuclear cells (PBMCs), obtained at new diagnosis, from a patient treated with antithyroid drugs. The sequence is built from TRBV30 and TRBJ2-7; possibly the D gene is TRBD1, per 6 matching bases. This receptor was obtained from a woman in her 30s with Graves disease. Donor details come from another sample of the same person, matched by shared clones. The CDR3 reads CAWSSQGRAYEQYF. In nucleotides, the sequence is TGTGCCTGGAGTTCACAGGGTCGGGCCTACGAGCAGTACTTC.